The rows below give T cell receptor beta chains drawn from one sample of a study of shared clonotypes between healthy human individuals. Data came from immunoSEQ multiplex PCR; TCRdb stores just in-frame clones and leaves some out. The sample carries 110,000 or so clones, over 65% recorded once. The specimen was memory CD8+ T cells sorted from blood. The receptors were sampled from a woman aged 25 to 45 in good health. Both conserved end residues are part of each CDR3. D genes are given only for firm matches. A clone size is listed for some rows: how often the clone was seen (once, few, many), or a class if it is expanded.

v_call,j_call,d_call,clone_size,cdr3_nt,cdr3_aa
TRBV18,TRBJ2-7,NA,NA,TGTGCCAGCTCACCACAGCCCAGCCCCTACGAGCAGTACTTC,CASSPQPSPYEQYF
TRBV4-2,TRBJ2-7,TRBD2,NA,TGTGCCAGCAGCTACGGACTAGCGGATAACTCCTACGAGCAGTACTTC,CASSYGLADNSYEQYF
TRBV4-1,TRBJ2-5,NA,many,TGCGCCAGCAGCCAACAGGAGATGGGAGAGACCCAGTACTTC,CASSQQEMGETQYF
TRBV10-3,TRBJ1-5,TRBD1,NA,TGTGCCATCAGGGGACAGGGGAGCAATCAGCCCCAGCATTTT,CAIRGQGSNQPQHF
TRBV7-6,TRBJ1-4,NA,NA,TGTGCCAGCAGCTTAGGGCGATCCCGGGGGGCCTCTAATGAAAAACTGTTTTTT,CASSLGRSRGASNEKLFF
TRBV15,TRBJ2-5,TRBD1,NA,TGTGCCACCAGCAGAAGGGACAGGGCTGGGCAGTACTTC,CATSRRDRAGQYF
TRBV7-9,TRBJ1-1,NA,NA,TGTGCCAGCAGCTTATCCACTTCAGGTGGAACTGAAGCTTTCTTT,CASSLSTSGGTEAFF
TRBV7-6,TRBJ2-3,TRBD2,once,TGTGCCAGCAGTGAAGAAGCGGGAGGGGTAGATACGCAGTATTTT,CASSEEAGGVDTQYF
TRBV9,TRBJ1-1,NA,few,TGTGCCAGCAGCGCGAGTTGGGGGACTGAAGCTTTCTTT,CASSASWGTEAFF
TRBV15,TRBJ2-7,TRBD2,once,TGTGCCACCAGCAGCTCGCGGGAGGGCCCTAATGAGCAGTACTTC,CATSSSREGPNEQYF
TRBV6-1,TRBJ1-4,NA,NA,TGTGCCAGCAGTGAACAGACAACTAATGAAAAACTGTTTTTT,CASSEQTTNEKLFF
TRBV9,TRBJ1-1,NA,many,TGTGCCAGCAGCGTAAGTTGGGGGACTGAAGCTTTCTTT,CASSVSWGTEAFF
TRBV18,TRBJ1-1,NA,once,TGTGCCAGCTCACCACCGGGGTGGACTGAAGCTTTCTTT,CASSPPGWTEAFF
TRBV7-3,TRBJ2-5,NA,NA,TGTGCCAGCAGCTCGGGGGCACAAGAGACCCAGTACTTC,CASSSGAQETQYF
TRBV5-1,TRBJ1-2,NA,NA,TGCGCCAGCAGCTTGGACAGTAACTATGGCTACACCTTC,CASSLDSNYGYTF
TRBV2,TRBJ2-5,NA,once,TGTGCCAGCAAGGTCATTCTCGGGAAAGAGACCCAGTACTTC,CASKVILGKETQYF
TRBV28,TRBJ2-5,NA,few,TGTGCCAGCAGTTCCCCGCAGGAGGGACCCCAAGAGACCCAGTACTTC,CASSSPQEGPQETQYF
TRBV28,TRBJ1-4,NA,NA,TGTGCCAGCAGTCCCCCACTCGGGACTCATGAAAAACTGTTTTTT,CASSPPLGTHEKLFF
TRBV5-1,TRBJ2-1,TRBD2,NA,TGCGCCAGCAGCCCGCAGGGGACTAGCGGGAACTACAATGAGCAGTTCTTC,CASSPQGTSGNYNEQFF
TRBV28,TRBJ1-4,NA,NA,TGTGCCAGCAGCTCGACCGCTGCAAAACTGTTTTTT,CASSSTAAKLFF
TRBV27,TRBJ2-3,NA,NA,TGTGCCAGCAGTTTGTCGGATCATAGCACAGATACGCAGTATTTT,CASSLSDHSTDTQYF
TRBV5-1,TRBJ2-1,NA,NA,TGCGCCAGCAGTGGAGGGGCGGGAAACAATGAGCAGTTCTTC,CASSGGAGNNEQFF